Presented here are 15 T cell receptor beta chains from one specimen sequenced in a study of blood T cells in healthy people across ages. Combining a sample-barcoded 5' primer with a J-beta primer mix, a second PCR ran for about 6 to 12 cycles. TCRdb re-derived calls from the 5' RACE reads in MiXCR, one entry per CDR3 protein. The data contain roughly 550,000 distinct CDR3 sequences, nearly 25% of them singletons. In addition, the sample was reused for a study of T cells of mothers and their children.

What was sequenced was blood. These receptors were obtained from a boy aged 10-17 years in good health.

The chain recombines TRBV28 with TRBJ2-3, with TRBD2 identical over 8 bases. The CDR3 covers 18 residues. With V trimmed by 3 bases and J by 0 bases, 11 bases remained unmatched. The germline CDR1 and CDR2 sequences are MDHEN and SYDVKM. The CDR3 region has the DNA TGTGCCAGCAGTTTTGTGCTCCTGACTAGCGAGAGCACAGATACGCAGTATTTT. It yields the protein CASSFVLLTSESTDTQYF.

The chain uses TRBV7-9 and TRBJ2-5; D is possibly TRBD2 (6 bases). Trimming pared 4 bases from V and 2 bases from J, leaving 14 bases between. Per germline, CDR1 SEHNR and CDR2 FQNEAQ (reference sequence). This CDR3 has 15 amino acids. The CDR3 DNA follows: TGTGCCAGCAGCTCACGGGCTAGCGTGCAAGAGACCCAGTACTTC. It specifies CASSSRASVQETQYF.

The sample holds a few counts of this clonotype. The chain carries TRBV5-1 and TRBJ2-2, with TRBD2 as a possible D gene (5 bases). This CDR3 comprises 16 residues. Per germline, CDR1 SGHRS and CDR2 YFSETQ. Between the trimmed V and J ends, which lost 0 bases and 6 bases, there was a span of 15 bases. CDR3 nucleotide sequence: TGCGCCAGCAGCTTGGTATCAGGAGGCGAAGCCGGGGAGCTGTTTTTT. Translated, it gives CASSLVSGGEAGELFF.

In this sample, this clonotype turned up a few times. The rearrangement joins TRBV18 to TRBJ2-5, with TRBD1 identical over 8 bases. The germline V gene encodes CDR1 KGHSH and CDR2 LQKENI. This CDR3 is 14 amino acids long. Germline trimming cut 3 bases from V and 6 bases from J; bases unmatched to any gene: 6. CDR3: CASSPGRGPQTQYF. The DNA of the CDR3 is TGTGCCAGCTCACCGGGCAGGGGGCCTCAGACCCAGTACTTC.

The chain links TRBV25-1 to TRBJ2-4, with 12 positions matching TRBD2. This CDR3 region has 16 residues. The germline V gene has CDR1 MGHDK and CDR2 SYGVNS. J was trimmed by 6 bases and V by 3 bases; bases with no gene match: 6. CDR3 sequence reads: CASSETSGSRRNIQYF. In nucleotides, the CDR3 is TGTGCCAGCAGTGAGACTAGCGGGAGCCGTAGAAACATTCAGTACTTC. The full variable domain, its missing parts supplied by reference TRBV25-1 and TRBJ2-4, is EADIYQTPRYLVIGTGKKITLECSQTMGHDKMYWYQQDPGMELHLIHYSYGVNSTEKGDLSSESTVSRIRTEHFPLTLESARPSHTSQYLCASSETSGSRRNIQYFGAGTRLSVL.

The CDR3 reads CASSDPEGGTDTQYF. The CDR3 DNA sequence: TGTGCCAGCAGCGACCCCGAGGGCGGCACAGATACGCAGTATTTT. V gene TRBV4-2 combines with J gene TRBJ2-3, with D possibly being TRBD2 (5 bases). Trimming removed 5 bases from V and 1 base from J, with 13 bases in between. The CDR3 totals 15 residues. Per germline, CDR1 LGHNA and CDR2 YNFKEQ.

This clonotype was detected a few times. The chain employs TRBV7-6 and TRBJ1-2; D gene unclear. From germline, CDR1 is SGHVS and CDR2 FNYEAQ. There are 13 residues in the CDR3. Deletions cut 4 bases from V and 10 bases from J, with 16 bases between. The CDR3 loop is CASSSQQFSPYTF. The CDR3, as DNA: TGTGCCAGCAGCTCTCAGCAATTCTCCCCCTACACCTTC.

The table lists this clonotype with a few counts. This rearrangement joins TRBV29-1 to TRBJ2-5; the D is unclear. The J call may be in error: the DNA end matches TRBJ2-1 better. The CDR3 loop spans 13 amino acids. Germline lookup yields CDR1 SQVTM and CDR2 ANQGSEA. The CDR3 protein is CSGARPRYNEQFF. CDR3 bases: TGCAGCGGGGCACGGCCCCGGTACAATGAGCAGTTCTTC.

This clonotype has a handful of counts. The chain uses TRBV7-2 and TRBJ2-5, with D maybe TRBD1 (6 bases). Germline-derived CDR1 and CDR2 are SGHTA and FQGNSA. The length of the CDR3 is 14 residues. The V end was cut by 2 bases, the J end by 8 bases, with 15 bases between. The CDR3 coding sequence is TGTGCCAGCAGCTTATCAGGACAGACAGGAACCCAGTACTTC. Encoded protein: CASSLSGQTGTQYF.

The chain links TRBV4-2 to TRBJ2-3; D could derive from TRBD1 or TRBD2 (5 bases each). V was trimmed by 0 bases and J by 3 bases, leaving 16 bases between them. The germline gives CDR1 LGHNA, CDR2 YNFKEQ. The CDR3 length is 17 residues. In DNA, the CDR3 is TGTGCCAGCAGCCAAGATAGGGTGGGGACCCGGACAGATACGCAGTATTTT. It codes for CASSQDRVGTRTDTQYF.

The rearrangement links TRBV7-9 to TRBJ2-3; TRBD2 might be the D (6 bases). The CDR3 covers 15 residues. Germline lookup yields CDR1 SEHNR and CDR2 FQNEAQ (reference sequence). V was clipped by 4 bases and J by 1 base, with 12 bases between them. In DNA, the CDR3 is TGTGCCAGCAGCTCAATCGGGACTCGCACAGATACGCAGTATTTT. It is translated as CASSSIGTRTDTQYF.

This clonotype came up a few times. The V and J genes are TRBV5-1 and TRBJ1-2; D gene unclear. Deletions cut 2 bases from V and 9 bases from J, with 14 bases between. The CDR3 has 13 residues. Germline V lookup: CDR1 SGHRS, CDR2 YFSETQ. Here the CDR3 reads CASSFTYEGSYTF. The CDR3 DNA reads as TGCGCCAGCAGCTTCACTTATGAAGGGAGCTACACCTTC.

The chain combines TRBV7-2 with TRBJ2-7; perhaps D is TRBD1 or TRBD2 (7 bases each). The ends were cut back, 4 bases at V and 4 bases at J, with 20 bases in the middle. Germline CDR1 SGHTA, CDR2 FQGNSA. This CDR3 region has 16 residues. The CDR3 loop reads CASSSRGGEDSYEQYF. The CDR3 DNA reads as TGTGCCAGCAGCTCCAGGGGGGGCGAGGATAGTTACGAGCAGTACTTC.

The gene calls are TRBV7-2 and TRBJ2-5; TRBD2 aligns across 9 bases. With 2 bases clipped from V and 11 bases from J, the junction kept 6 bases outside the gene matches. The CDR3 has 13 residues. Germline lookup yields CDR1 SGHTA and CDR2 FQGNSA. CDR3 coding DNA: TGTGCCAGCAGCTTATTCGCGGGGGGGCAGCAGTACTTC. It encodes CASSLFAGGQQYF.

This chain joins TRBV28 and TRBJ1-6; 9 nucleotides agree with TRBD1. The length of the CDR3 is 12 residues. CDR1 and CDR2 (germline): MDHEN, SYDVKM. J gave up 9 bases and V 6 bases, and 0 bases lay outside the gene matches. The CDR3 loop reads CASRQGASPLHF. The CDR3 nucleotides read TGTGCCAGCAGACAGGGGGCTTCACCCCTCCACTTT.